The rows below give T cell receptor beta chains drawn from one sample of a study of T-cell reconstitution after alpha-beta-depleted transplantation in children. TCRdb re-analysed the PCR reads in MiXCR, keeping a single row per CDR3 protein. The sample consists of about 540,000 distinct CDR3 sequences, 25% to 30% of them appearing once. Sequences were derived from PBMCs, sampled before TCRalphabeta/CD19-depleted stem cell transplant. These receptors all come from a boy less than two years old with Wiskott-Aldrich syndrome, due to receive a stem cell transplant. CDR3s include the opening cysteine and the closing phenylalanine or tryptophan. A D gene is named only where the DNA matches it firmly. For some rows the clone size is stated as once, few or many, or as a class when expanded; others skip it.

clone_size	j_call	cdr3_length	d_call	v_call	cdr3_aa	cdr3_nt
-	TRBJ2-5	17	TRBD1	TRBV9	CASSVATRGTGQETQYF	TGTGCCAGCAGCGTAGCTACCCGGGGGACAGGGCAAGAGACCCAGTACTTC
few	TRBJ1-1	13	-	TRBV5-1	CASSLETNTEAFF	TGCGCCAGCAGCTTGGAAACGAACACTGAAGCTTTCTTT
-	TRBJ2-1	14	TRBD2	TRBV20-1	CSAHSGSAYNEQFF	TGCAGTGCTCATAGCGGGAGCGCCTACAATGAGCAGTTCTTC
-	TRBJ2-1	15	-	TRBV12-3/TRBV12-4	CASSKVGNRDNEQFF	TGTGCCAGCAGTAAGGTGGGGAACCGGGACAATGAGCAGTTCTTC
few	TRBJ2-1	12	-	TRBV20-1	CSATSQGREQFF	TGCAGTGCTACCTCACAGGGTCGAGAGCAGTTCTTC
few	TRBJ2-1	15	-	TRBV5-6	CASSLGRDWYNEQFF	TGTGCCAGCAGCTTGGGCCGGGACTGGTACAATGAGCAGTTCTTC
-	TRBJ2-3	15	-	TRBV14	CASSNGQFGTDTQYF	TGTGCCAGCAGCAACGGACAGTTTGGCACAGATACGCAGTATTTT
-	TRBJ2-6	15	-	TRBV3-1	CASSQWGIRANVLTF	TGTGCCAGCAGTCAATGGGGTATTCGGGCCAACGTCCTGACTTTC
-	TRBJ2-7	14	-	TRBV9	CASSGDSRAYEQYF	TGTGCCAGCAGCGGGGACTCCAGGGCCTACGAGCAGTACTTC
-	TRBJ1-4	13	TRBD1	TRBV5-5	CASSTDRSEKLFF	TGTGCCAGCAGTACGGACAGGTCGGAAAAACTGTTTTTT
-	TRBJ2-1	13	-	TRBV5-1	CASSLSGPHEQFF	TGCGCCAGCAGCTTGAGCGGTCCGCATGAGCAGTTCTTC
-	TRBJ2-2	13	-	TRBV28	CASSLFLGGELFF	TGTGCCAGCAGTTTATTTTTGGGCGGGGAGCTGTTTTTT
-	TRBJ2-7	14	-	TRBV12-3/TRBV12-4	CASSQSGEIYEQYF	TGTGCCAGCAGCCAAAGTGGGGAAATCTACGAGCAGTACTTC
-	TRBJ2-1	12	-	TRBV15	CATSRAGVGQFF	TGTGCCACCAGCAGAGCGGGAGTTGGCCAGTTCTTC
-	TRBJ2-7	16	-	TRBV28	CASSLFWGRDFYEQYF	TGTGCCAGCAGTTTGTTTTGGGGACGGGACTTCTACGAGCAGTACTTC
-	TRBJ2-7	15	TRBD2	TRBV5-4	CASSLGTSGKNEQYF	TGTGCCAGCAGCTTGGGGACTAGCGGGAAGAACGAGCAGTACTTC
few	TRBJ2-5	12	-	TRBV5-1	CASSANKETQYF	TGCGCCAGCAGCGCGAACAAAGAGACCCAGTACTTC
few	TRBJ2-1	16	TRBD2	TRBV5-1	CASSLRSGRVYNEQFF	TGCGCCAGCAGCTTGCGTAGCGGGAGGGTCTACAATGAGCAGTTCTTC
-	TRBJ2-2	14	-	TRBV29-1	CSGGAGPNTGELFF	TGCAGCGGGGGGGCAGGCCCGAACACCGGGGAGCTGTTTTTT
-	TRBJ2-3	20	TRBD2	TRBV3-1	CASSQGKFSGTSGSTDTQYF	TGTGCCAGCAGCCAAGGAAAGTTTTCCGGGACTAGCGGGAGCACAGATACGCAGTATTTT